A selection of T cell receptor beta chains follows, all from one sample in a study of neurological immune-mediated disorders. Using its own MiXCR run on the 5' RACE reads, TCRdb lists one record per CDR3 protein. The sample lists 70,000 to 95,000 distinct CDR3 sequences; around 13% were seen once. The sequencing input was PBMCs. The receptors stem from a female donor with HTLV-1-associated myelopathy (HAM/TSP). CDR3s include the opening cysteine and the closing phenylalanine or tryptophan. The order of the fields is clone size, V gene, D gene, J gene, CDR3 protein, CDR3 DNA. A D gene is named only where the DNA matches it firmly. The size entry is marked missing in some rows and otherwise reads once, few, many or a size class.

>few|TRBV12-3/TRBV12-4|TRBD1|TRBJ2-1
CASSSRQGANEQFF
TGTGCCAGCAGTTCCCGACAGGGGGCTAATGAGCAGTTCTTC
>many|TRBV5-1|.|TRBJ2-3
CASSFGIRDTQYF
TGCGCCAGCAGCTTTGGTATCCGGGATACGCAGTATTTT
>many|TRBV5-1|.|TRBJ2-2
CATQERPAGELFF
TGCGCCACCCAGGAGCGTCCGGCCGGGGAGCTGTTTTTT
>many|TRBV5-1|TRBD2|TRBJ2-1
CASSGVAGSNEQFF
TGCGCCAGCAGTGGGGTAGCGGGGTCCAATGAGCAGTTCTTC
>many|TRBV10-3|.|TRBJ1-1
CAISLTVGTEAFF
TGTGCCATCAGTTTGACAGTCGGCACTGAAGCTTTCTTT
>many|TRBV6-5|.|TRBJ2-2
CASRQGGTGELFF
TGTGCCAGCAGACAGGGAGGAACCGGGGAGCTGTTTTTT
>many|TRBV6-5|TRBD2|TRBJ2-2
CASRPGLAGDRTGELFF
TGTGCCAGCAGGCCAGGACTAGCGGGGGATCGCACCGGGGAGCTGTTTTTT
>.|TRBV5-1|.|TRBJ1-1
CASSYGQSNSEAFF
TGCGCCAGCAGCTACGGACAATCGAACAGTGAAGCTTTCTTT
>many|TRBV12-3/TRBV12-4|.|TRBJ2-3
CASSLMAADTQYF
TGTGCCAGCAGTTTAATGGCGGCGGATACGCAGTATTTT
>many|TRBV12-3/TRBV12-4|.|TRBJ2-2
CASSLRWETGELFF
TGTGCCAGCAGTTTACGTTGGGAAACCGGGGAGCTGTTTTTT
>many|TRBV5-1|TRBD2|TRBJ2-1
CASSLATSGAWEQFF
TGCGCCAGCAGCTTGGCGACTAGCGGGGCGTGGGAGCAGTTCTTC
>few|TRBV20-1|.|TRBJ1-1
CSARAIRTGHLNTEAFF
TGCAGTGCTCGAGCGATAAGAACGGGACACCTAAACACTGAAGCTTTCTTT
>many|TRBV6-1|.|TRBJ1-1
CASSEGYEAFF
TGTGCCAGCAGTGAAGGGTATGAAGCTTTCTTT
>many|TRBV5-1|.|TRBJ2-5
CASSFGQGGTQYF
TGCGCCAGCAGCTTTGGGCAGGGGGGGACCCAGTACTTC
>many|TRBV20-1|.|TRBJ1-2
CSAFEGANYGYTF
TGCAGTGCTTTTGAGGGGGCTAACTATGGCTACACCTTC
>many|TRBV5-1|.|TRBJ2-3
CASSFRSPDTQYF
TGCGCCAGCAGCTTTAGGAGTCCAGATACGCAGTATTTT
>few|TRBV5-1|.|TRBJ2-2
CASSSPPAGSCFF
.
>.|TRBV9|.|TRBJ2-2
CASRETANTGELFF
TGTGCCAGCAGAGAGACGGCGAACACCGGGGAGCTGTTTTTT
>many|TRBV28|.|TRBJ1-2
CASSLSGVLYGYTF
TGTGCCAGCAGTTTATCGGGGGTACTATATGGCTACACCTTC
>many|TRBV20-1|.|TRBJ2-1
CSARQGSYNEQFF
TGCAGTGCTAGGCAGGGCTCCTACAATGAGCAGTTCTTC
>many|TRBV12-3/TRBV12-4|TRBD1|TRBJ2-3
CASSPRTGYTDTQYF
TGTGCCAGCAGTCCCCGGACAGGGTACACAGATACGCAGTATTTT
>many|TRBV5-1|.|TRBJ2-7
CASSLGAAGSYEQYF
TGCGCCAGCAGCTTGGGAGCAGCGGGTTCCTACGAGCAGTACTTC
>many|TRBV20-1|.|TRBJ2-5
CSATRGRQETQYF
TGCAGTGCCACCCGGGGACGTCAAGAGACCCAGTACTTC
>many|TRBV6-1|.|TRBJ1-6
CASSEFLSSYNSPLHF
TGTGCCAGCAGTGAATTTCTGAGCTCCTATAATTCACCCCTCCACTTT
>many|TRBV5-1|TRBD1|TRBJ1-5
CASSWGTGYNQPQHF
TGCGCCAGCAGCTGGGGGACAGGCTACAATCAGCCCCAGCATTTT
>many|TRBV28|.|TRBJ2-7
CASSFVAEGNEQYF
TGTGCCAGCAGTTTTGTAGCGGAGGGTAACGAGCAGTACTTC
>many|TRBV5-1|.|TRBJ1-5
CASSLEGFSNQPQHF
TGCGCCAGCAGCTTGGAGGGGTTTAGCAATCAGCCCCAGCATTTT
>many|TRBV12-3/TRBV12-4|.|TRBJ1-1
CASTHGGRVAEAFF
TGTGCCAGCACCCATGGGGGAAGGGTCGCTGAAGCTTTCTTT
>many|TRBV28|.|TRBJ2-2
CASSRLKVGSGELFF
TGTGCCAGCAGCCGATTAAAAGTAGGGTCCGGGGAGCTGTTTTTT
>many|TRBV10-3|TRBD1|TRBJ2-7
CAISKDRGNSYEQYF
TGTGCCATCAGCAAAGACAGGGGTAACTCCTACGAGCAGTACTTC
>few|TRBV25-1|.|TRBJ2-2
CASSGTNTGELFF
TGTGCCAGCAGTGGGACGAACACCGGGGAGCTGTTTTTT
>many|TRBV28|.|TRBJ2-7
CASSSQLEFPYEQYF
TGTGCCAGCAGCTCCCAGTTGGAGTTTCCCTACGAGCAGTACTTC
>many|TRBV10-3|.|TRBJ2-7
CAISESAAQTYEQYF
TGTGCCATCAGTGAGTCGGCGGCACAGACCTACGAGCAGTACTTC
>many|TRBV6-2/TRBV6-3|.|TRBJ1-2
CASSSADNYGYTF
TGTGCCAGCAGCTCGGCAGATAACTATGGCTACACCTTC
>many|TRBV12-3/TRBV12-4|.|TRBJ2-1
CASSRTGSYNEQFF
TGTGCCAGCAGTCGGACCGGCTCCTACAATGAGCAGTTCTTC
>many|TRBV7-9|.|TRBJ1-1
CASSFMGGTEAFF
TGTGCCAGCAGCTTCATGGGGGGCACTGAAGCTTTCTTT
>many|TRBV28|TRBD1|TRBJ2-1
CASSPPSGTGYDEQFF
TGTGCCAGCAGCCCCCCATCTGGGACAGGGTATGATGAGCAGTTCTTC
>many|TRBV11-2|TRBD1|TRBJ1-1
CASSPDRGRFTEAFF
TGTGCCAGCAGCCCGGACAGGGGGCGGTTCACTGAAGCTTTCTTT
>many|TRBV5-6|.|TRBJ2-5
CASSSTETQYF
TGTGCCAGCAGCTCGACAGAGACCCAGTACTTC
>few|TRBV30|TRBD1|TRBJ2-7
CAWSPGTASEQYF
TGTGCCTGGAGTCCAGGGACAGCCTCCGAGCAGTACTTC
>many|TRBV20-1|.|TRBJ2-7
CSASEYSTVSYEQYF
TGCAGTGCTAGTGAATATTCGACTGTTTCCTACGAGCAGTACTTC
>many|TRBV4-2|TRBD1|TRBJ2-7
CASSRTGDRYEQYF
TGTGCCAGCAGCCGGACAGGGGATCGATACGAGCAGTACTTC
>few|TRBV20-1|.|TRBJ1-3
CSARTGTVGGKNTIYF
TGCAGTGCTAGAACCGGGACGGTCGGGGGGAAAAACACCATATATTTT
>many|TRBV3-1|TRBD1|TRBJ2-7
CASSRTGDEQYF
TGTGCCAGCAGCCGGACAGGAGACGAGCAGTACTTC
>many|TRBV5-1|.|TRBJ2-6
CASSLVRGANVLTF
TGCGCCAGCAGCTTGGTCAGGGGGGCCAACGTCCTGACTTTC
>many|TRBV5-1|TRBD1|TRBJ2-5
CASSAGGNQETQYF
TGCGCCAGCAGCGCAGGGGGAAACCAAGAGACCCAGTACTTC
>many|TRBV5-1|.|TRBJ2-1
CASSLPQYRTSSYNEQFF
TGCGCCAGCAGCTTGCCCCAATACAGAACGAGCTCCTACAATGAGCAGTTCTTC
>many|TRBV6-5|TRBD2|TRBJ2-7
CASSYGASGRSYEQYF
TGTGCCAGCAGTTACGGGGCTAGCGGGCGCTCCTACGAGCAGTACTTC
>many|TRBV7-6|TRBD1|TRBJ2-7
CASSYTGAPTYEQYF
TGTGCCAGCAGCTATACAGGGGCTCCTACCTACGAGCAGTACTTC
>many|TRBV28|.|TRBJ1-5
CASSLGLISNQPQHF
TGTGCCAGCAGTCTCGGACTTATTAGCAATCAGCCCCAGCATTTT
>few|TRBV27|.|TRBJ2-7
CASSFLGAGLDEQYF
TGTGCCAGCAGTTTTCTGGGCGCTGGTCTAGACGAGCAGTACTTC
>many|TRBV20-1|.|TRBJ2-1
CSATGGRSYNEQFF
TGCAGTGCTACAGGGGGGCGCTCCTACAATGAGCAGTTCTTC
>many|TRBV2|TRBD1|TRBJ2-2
CASSVSGGRAGELFF
TGTGCCAGCAGTGTTTCAGGGGGTCGGGCCGGGGAGCTGTTTTTT
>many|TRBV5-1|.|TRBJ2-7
CASSSGTSYEQYF
TGCGCCAGCAGCTCCGGGACCTCCTACGAGCAGTACTTC
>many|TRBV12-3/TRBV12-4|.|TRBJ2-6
CASSPETGANVLTF
TGTGCCAGCAGTCCCGAGACAGGGGCCAACGTCCTGACTTTC
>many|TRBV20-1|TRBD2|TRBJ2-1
CSAKASGGANYNEQFF
TGCAGTGCTAAAGCTAGCGGGGGGGCTAACTACAATGAGCAGTTCTTC
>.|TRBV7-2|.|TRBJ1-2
CASNLEARWDYGHTF
TGTGCCAGCAACTTAGAGGCCAGGTGGGACTATGGCCACACCTTC